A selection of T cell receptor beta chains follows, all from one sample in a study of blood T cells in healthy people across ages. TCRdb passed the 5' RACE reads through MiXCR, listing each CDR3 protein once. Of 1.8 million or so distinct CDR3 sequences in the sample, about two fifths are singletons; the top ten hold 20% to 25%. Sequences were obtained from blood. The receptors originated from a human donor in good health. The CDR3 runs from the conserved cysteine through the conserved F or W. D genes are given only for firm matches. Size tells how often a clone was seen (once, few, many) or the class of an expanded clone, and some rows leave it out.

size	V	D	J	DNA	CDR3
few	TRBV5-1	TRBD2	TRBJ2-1	TGCGCCAGCAGCACTGGGACTAGCGAATACAATGAGCAGTTCTTC	CASSTGTSEYNEQFF
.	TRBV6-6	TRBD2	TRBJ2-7	TGTGCCAGCAGGACCCGGGGGGGCAATGTCTACGAGCAGTACTTC	CASRTRGGNVYEQYF
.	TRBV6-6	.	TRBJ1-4	TGTGCCAGCAGCACCGGGACGGGGAGTAGAAAACTGTTTTTT	CASSTGTGSRKLFF
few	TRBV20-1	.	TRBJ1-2	TGCAGTGCTGAGGGACGGAGAAACTATGGCTACACCTTC	CSAEGRRNYGYTF
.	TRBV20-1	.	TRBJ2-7	TGCAATGCTAGTCCGTTAGGAGTAACCTACGAGCAGTACTTC	CNASPLGVTYEQYF
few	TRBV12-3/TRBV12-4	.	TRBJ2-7	TGTGCCAGCAGTGACACTGACAGTCGTAGCTCCTACGAGCAGTACTTC	CASSDTDSRSSYEQYF
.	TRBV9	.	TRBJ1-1	TGTGCCAGCAGCGTAGTGCATTTACAGCCGCGGGAGAACACTGAAGCTTTCTTT	CASSVVHLQPRENTEAFF
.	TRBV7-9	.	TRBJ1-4	TGTGCCAGCAGCCAGCCGGGGCCCGTAAAACTGTTTTTT	CASSQPGPVKLFF
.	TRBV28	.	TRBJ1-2	TGTGCCAGCAGTTTGTCAGGGATCAACTATGGCTACACCTTC	CASSLSGINYGYTF
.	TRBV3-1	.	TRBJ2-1	TGTGCCAGCAGCCAAGCCCCTAGGGGGTCCTACAATGAGCAGTTCTTC	CASSQAPRGSYNEQFF
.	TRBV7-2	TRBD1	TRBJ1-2	TGTGCCAGCAGCATTCTTCCACAGGGGGCGGACTATGGCTACACCTTC	CASSILPQGADYGYTF
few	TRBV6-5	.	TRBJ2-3	TGTGCCAGCAGTTACGGCCTAAACACAGATACGCAGTATTTT	CASSYGLNTDTQYF
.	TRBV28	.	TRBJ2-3	TGTGCCAGCACCAGGATTCCCACAGATACGCAGTATTTT	CASTRIPTDTQYF
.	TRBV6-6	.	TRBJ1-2	TGTGCCAGCACCAAGGGGGGGGCCTATGGCTACACCTTC	CASTKGGAYGYTF
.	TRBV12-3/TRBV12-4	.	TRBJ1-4	TGTGCCAGCAGTCCTCAGTCGGGCTTAAATGAAAAACTGTTTTTT	CASSPQSGLNEKLFF
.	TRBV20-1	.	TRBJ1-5	TGCAGTGCTACGCGATTTAATCAGCCCCAGCATTTT	CSATRFNQPQHF
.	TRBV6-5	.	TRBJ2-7	TGTGCCAGCAGCCCCCGTATTCTCGCGGGGGCTGACGAGCAGTACTTC	CASSPRILAGADEQYF
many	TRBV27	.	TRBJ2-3	TGTGCCAGCAGTTTAAGACAGGTTAGCACAGATACGCAGTATTTT	CASSLRQVSTDTQYF
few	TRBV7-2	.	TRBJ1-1	TGTGCCAGCAGCTTAGAGGGCAGGGGTGAAGCTTTCTTT	CASSLEGRGEAFF
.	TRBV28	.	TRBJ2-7	TGTGCCAGCAGTCAACCGGCCCCGACCTACGAGCAGTACTTC	CASSQPAPTYEQYF